The 22 T cell receptor beta chains below come from one sample, sequenced in a study of patients and donors after allogeneic stem cell transplantation. TCRdb ran MiXCR on the RT-PCR reads and lists one entry per CDR3 protein. The sample shows 57,000 or so distinct CDR3 sequences, roughly 15% of them seen only once. Sequencing input: blood, either unsorted or a sorted T cell fraction (not recorded which). The receptor source for this set is a human donor who was either an allogeneic HSCT recipient or a stem cell or donor lymphocyte infusion donor (not recorded which). It is not recorded whose cells these are; they may come from a transplant donor.

This clonotype has only a few counts. The V call is TRBV12-3 or TRBV12-4, the J call TRBJ1-2; D is perhaps TRBD1 (5 bases). The CDR3 is 13 residues long. V lost 3 bases and J lost 8, with 13 bases in between. The DNA for the CDR3 is TGTGCCAGCAGTTTGGGCGGGGGAGACGGCTACACCTTC. This gives the protein CASSLGGGDGYTF.

This clonotype has more than one count but fewer than ten. The chain has TRBV19 and TRBJ2-1, with a weak D call TRBD2 (5 bases). V dropped 7 bases and J dropped 6 bases, with 10 bases sitting between them. Germline V gene sequence: CDR1 LNHDA, CDR2 SQIVND (reference sequence). The CDR3 length is 12 residues. The CDR3 sequence is CASNSGFNEQFF. Here the CDR3 DNA reads TGTGCCAGTAACAGCGGCTTCAATGAGCAGTTCTTC. The entire variable domain, with the rest obtained from reference TRBV19 and TRBJ2-1, is as follows: DGGITQSPKYLFRKEGQNVTLSCEQNLNHDAMYWYRQDPGQGLRLIYYSQIVNDFQKGDIAEGYSVSREKKESFPLTVTSAQKNPTAFYLCASNSGFNEQFFGPGTRLTVL.

This clonotype was counted between two and nine times. This rearrangement joins TRBV7-3 to TRBJ2-3, with 7 bases identical to TRBD2. This CDR3 contains 14 residues. The V gene's germline CDR1 is SGHTA and CDR2 FQGTGA. After removal of 5 bases from V and 0 bases from J, the junction contained 2 bases not matched to a gene. The CDR3, as DNA: TGTGCCAGCAGCGGTAGCGGGAGCACAGATACGCAGTATTTT. It translates to CASSGSGSTDTQYF.

V is TRBV11-3 and J is TRBJ2-1; 7 nucleotides align to TRBD2. CDR1 SGHNT and CDR2 YENEEA come from the germline V gene. The CDR3 runs to 16 residues. V dropped 4 bases and J dropped 0; count of bases not matched to a gene: 6. The CDR3 reads CASSYQRESSYNEQFF. CDR3 in DNA: TGTGCCAGCAGCTACCAGCGGGAAAGCTCCTACAATGAGCAGTTCTTC.

This clonotype appeared a few times. The V call is TRBV9, the J call TRBJ2-5, with D perhaps TRBD1 (6 bases). CDR3 length equals 15 residues. V was clipped by 4 bases and J by 5 bases, with 18 bases between them. Per germline, CDR1 SGDLS and CDR2 YYNGEE. For the CDR3, the DNA is TGTGCCAGCAGCTCTAGGGCTACAGGGCGCGAGACCCAGTACTTC. Its protein product is CASSSRATGRETQYF.

This clonotype was counted only a few times. The chain couples TRBV5-1 to TRBJ2-1; D is uncertain. Germline CDR1 SGHRS, CDR2 YFSETQ. V lost 4 bases to trimming and J lost 0 bases, with 8 bases between them. The CDR3 totals 14 residues. Written as DNA, the CDR3 is TGCGCCAGCAGCACCACCTTCTCCTACAATGAGCAGTTCTTC. Its translation: CASSTTFSYNEQFF.

This clonotype appeared many times. The gene calls are TRBV19 and TRBJ1-1, with D unresolved. Between the trimmed V and J ends, which lost 5 bases and 4 bases, there was a span of 14 bases. There are 14 residues in the CDR3. Germline V CDR1 and CDR2: LNHDA, SQIVND (reference sequence). This CDR3 is CASSLPEGPTEAFF. CDR3 nucleotide sequence: TGTGCCAGTAGTCTGCCAGAAGGGCCCACTGAAGCTTTCTTT.

This clonotype was detected many times. The gene calls are TRBV12-3 or TRBV12-4 and TRBJ1-4; D is possibly TRBD1 (6 bases). The CDR3 runs to 15 residues. V gave up 5 bases and J gave up 6 bases, with 16 bases separating them. CDR3 in DNA: TGTGCCAGCAGTCCCGATAGGGGGGATGATGAAAAACTGTTTTTT. It encodes CASSPDRGDDEKLFF.

Here the CDR3 DNA reads TGTGCCAGCAGCCATACACCAGGACTAGCGGGAGATACGCAGTATTTT. Translating it yields CASSHTPGLAGDTQYF. The chain uses TRBV12-3 or TRBV12-4 and TRBJ2-3; 11 nucleotides line up with TRBD2. This CDR3 is built from 16 residues. The junction had 10 bases not matched to a gene; V was cut back by 6 bases and J by 5 bases.

This clonotype was picked up many times. The chain links TRBV27 to TRBJ2-7, with D possibly matching TRBD1 (5 bases). Germline assignment: CDR1 MNHEY and CDR2 SMNVEV (reference sequence). The CDR3 totals 13 residues. Trimming cost V 2 bases and J 3 bases, with 8 bases left between them. CDR3: CASSLAGFYEQYF. DNA for the CDR3: TGTGCCAGCAGTTTAGCAGGGTTCTACGAGCAGTACTTC.

At least ten counts were recorded for this clonotype. The chain uses TRBV7-9 and TRBJ2-3; D unclear. Trimming took off 3 bases at V and 5 bases at J, with 9 bases between the two ends. The CDR3 covers 13 residues. The germline V gene has CDR1 SEHNR and CDR2 FQNEAQ (reference sequence). CDR3 DNA sequence: TGTGCCAGCAGCTTTCCCTTGGAAGATACGCAGTATTTT. It translates to CASSFPLEDTQYF.

This clonotype was seen a handful of times. The J gene is TRBJ2-2, the V gene TRBV5-1; tentative D call: TRBD1 (5 bases). Trimming shortened V by 1 base and J by 6 bases, and 16 bases separated the two germline ends. CDR3 size: 16 residues. CDR1 is SGHRS, CDR2 YFSETQ, per germline. The CDR3 DNA follows: TGCGCCAGCAGCTTGATTTACCAGGGAATCGCCGGGGAGCTGTTTTTT. This encodes CASSLIYQGIAGELFF.

This clonotype was seen many times. The chain has TRBV5-8 and TRBJ1-2; 7 bases line up with TRBD1. Germline values: CDR1 SGHTS, CDR2 YDEGEE. V lost 1 base to trimming and J lost 7 bases; unmatched junction nucleotides: 4. CDR3 length: 13 amino acids. CDR3 sequence (DNA): TGTGCCAGCAGCTTGAGCAGGGGGATTGGCTACACCTTC. Translation: CASSLSRGIGYTF.

There are a few counts of this clonotype. The chain has TRBV19 and TRBJ2-5; TRBD1 aligns across 9 bases. This CDR3 has 15 residues. Looked up from germline, CDR1 is LNHDA and CDR2 is SQIVND (reference sequence). V shed 3 bases and J 2 bases; nucleotides not matched to a gene: 4. The CDR3 here is CASSIWGQGQETQYF. The DNA of the CDR3 is TGTGCCAGTAGTATCTGGGGACAGGGACAAGAGACCCAGTACTTC.

V is TRBV20-1 and J is TRBJ2-7, with 9 bases identical to TRBD2. This CDR3 comprises 13 residues. V gave up 6 bases and J gave up 1 base; unmatched junction bases: 4. Germline loops: CDR1 DFQATT, CDR2 SNEGSKA (reference sequence). The CDR3: CSAWTSASYEQYF. Written as DNA, the CDR3 is TGCAGTGCGTGGACTAGCGCTTCCTACGAGCAGTACTTC.

This clonotype came up a few times. V and J are TRBV27 and TRBJ1-2; D remains ambiguous. This CDR3 region has 16 residues. Germline V gene sequence: CDR1 MNHEY, CDR2 SMNVEV (reference sequence). Between the trimmed V and J ends, which lost 2 bases and 1 base, there was a span of 14 bases. The DNA for the CDR3 is TGTGCCAGCAGTTTACTCTACAATTCCCTTAACTATGGCTACACCTTC. Protein: CASSLLYNSLNYGYTF.

This clonotype came up many times. CDR3: CASSRLAAKNIQYF. The CDR3, as DNA: TGTGCCAGCAGTAGGCTAGCGGCCAAAAACATTCAGTACTTC. This sequence joins TRBV12-3 or TRBV12-4 and TRBJ2-4, with a weak D call TRBD2 (6 bases). Trimming removed 5 bases from V and 1 base from J, with 9 bases in between. The CDR3 loop spans 14 amino acids.

The sample holds a few counts of this clonotype. The rearrangement links TRBV5-1 to TRBJ2-7; a possible D gene is TRBD2 (5 bases). This CDR3 contains 13 residues. Trimming left V 3 bases short and J 2 bases short, with 9 bases between. Germline values: CDR1 SGHRS, CDR2 YFSETQ. CDR3 sequence reads: CASSSGLTYEQYF. As DNA, the CDR3 is TGCGCCAGCAGCTCTGGACTTACCTACGAGCAGTACTTC.

This clonotype has a count of ten or more. This rearrangement joins TRBV20-1 to TRBJ2-2; tentatively, D is TRBD2 (5 bases). CDR3 length: 14 residues. Trimming left V 0 bases short and J 5 bases short, with 10 bases between. CDR1 DFQATT and CDR2 SNEGSKA come from the germline V gene (reference sequence). DNA for the CDR3: TGCAGTGCTAGAGATCCGAGGGAGACCGGGGAGCTGTTTTTT. The encoded protein is CSARDPRETGELFF.

This clonotype came up a few times. The chain has TRBV5-1 and TRBJ2-3; 15 nucleotides line up with TRBD2. Germline CDR1 is SGHRS and CDR2 is YFSETQ. V trimming: 4 bases; J trimming: 6 bases; junction bases outside the gene matches: 6. The CDR3 has 16 amino acids. In DNA form, the CDR3 reads TGCGCCAGCAGCCCCAGGACTAGCGGGAGGGCGGATACGCAGTATTTT. Translating it yields CASSPRTSGRADTQYF.

V gene TRBV7-8 combines with J gene TRBJ2-1, with 9 bases lining up with TRBD2. CDR3 size: 18 residues. V lost 5 bases and J lost 2; bases outside the gene matches: 13. Per the germline V gene, CDR1 is SGHVS and CDR2 is FQNEAQ. This CDR3 reads CASSPHPRLAETYNEQFF. The DNA of the CDR3 is TGTGCCAGCAGCCCTCATCCACGACTAGCGGAGACCTACAATGAGCAGTTCTTC.

This clonotype has only a few counts. The rearrangement joins TRBV19 to TRBJ1-5; D may be TRBD1 (6 bases). Trimming pared 2 bases from V and 7 bases from J, leaving 21 bases between. Germline V CDR1 and CDR2: LNHDA, SQIVND (reference sequence). The CDR3 runs 17 residues. CDR3 sequence: CASSIPQGYRLRQPQHF. The CDR3 bases are TGTGCCAGTAGTATACCACAGGGCTACCGTCTAAGGCAGCCCCAGCATTTT.